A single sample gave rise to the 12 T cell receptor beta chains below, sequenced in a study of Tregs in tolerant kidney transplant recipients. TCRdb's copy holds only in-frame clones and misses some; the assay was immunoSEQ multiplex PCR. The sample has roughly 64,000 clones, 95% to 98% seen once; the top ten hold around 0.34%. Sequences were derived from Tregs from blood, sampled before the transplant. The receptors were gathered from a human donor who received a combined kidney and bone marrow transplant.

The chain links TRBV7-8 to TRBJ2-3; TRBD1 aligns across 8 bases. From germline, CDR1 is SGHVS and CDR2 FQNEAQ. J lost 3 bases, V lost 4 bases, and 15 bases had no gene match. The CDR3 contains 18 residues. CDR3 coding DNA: TGTGCCAGCAGCTCCAGGGGGCTTTCCCGCGATGGGACAGATACGCAGTATTTT. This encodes CASSSRGLSRDGTDTQYF.

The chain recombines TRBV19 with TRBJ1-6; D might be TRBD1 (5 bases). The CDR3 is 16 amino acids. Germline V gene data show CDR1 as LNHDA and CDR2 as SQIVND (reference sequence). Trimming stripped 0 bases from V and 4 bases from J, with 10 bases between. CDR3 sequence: CASSIDAGYYNSPLHF. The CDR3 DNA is TGTGCCAGTAGTATAGATGCAGGGTATTATAATTCACCCCTCCACTTT. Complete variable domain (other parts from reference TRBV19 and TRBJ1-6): DGGITQSPKYLFRKEGQNVTLSCEQNLNHDAMYWYRQDPGQGLRLIYYSQIVNDFQKGDIAEGYSVSREKKESFPLTVTSAQKNPTAFYLCASSIDAGYYNSPLHFGNGTRLTVT.

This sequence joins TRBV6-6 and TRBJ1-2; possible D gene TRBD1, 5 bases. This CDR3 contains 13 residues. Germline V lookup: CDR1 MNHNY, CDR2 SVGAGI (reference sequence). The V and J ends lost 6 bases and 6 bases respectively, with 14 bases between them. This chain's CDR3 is CASRRQGFHGYTF. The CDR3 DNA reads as TGTGCCAGCAGACGGCAGGGCTTCCATGGCTACACCTTC.

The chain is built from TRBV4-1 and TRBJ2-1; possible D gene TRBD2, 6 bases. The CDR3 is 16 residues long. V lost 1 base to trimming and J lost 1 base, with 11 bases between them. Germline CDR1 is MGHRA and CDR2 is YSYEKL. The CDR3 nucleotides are TGCGCCAGCAGCCAAGCGGGAGTGCGGTCCTACAATGAGCAGTTCTTC. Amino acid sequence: CASSQAGVRSYNEQFF.

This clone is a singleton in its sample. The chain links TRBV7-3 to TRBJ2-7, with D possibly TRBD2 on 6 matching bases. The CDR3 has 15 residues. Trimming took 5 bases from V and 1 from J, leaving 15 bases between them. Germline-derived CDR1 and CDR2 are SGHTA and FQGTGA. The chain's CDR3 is CASSRIPGRSYEQYF. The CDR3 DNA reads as TGTGCCAGCAGCCGCATTCCGGGGAGGTCCTACGAGCAGTACTTC.

The CDR3 sequence is CASSRPDRREAFF. CDR3 DNA: TGTGCCAGTAGCAGACCCGACAGGAGGGAAGCTTTCTTT. The gene calls are TRBV28 and TRBJ1-1, with D possibly being TRBD1 (6 bases). Trimming stripped 9 bases from V and 8 bases from J, with 19 bases between. Germline V gene data show CDR1 as MDHEN and CDR2 as SYDVKM. The CDR3 totals 13 residues.

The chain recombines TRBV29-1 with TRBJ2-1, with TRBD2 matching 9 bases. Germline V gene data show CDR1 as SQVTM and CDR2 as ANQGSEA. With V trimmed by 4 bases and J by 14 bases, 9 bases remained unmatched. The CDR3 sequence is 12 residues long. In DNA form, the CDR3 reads TGCAGCGTTGGACGGGCGGGAGGGCACGAGTTCTTC. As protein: CSVGRAGGHEFF.

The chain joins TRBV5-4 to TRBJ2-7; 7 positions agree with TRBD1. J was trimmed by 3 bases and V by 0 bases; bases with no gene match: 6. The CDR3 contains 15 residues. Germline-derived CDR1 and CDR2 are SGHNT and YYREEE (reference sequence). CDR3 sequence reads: CASSLGGPGGYEQYF. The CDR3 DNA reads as TGTGCCAGCAGCTTGGGAGGTCCAGGGGGCTACGAGCAGTACTTC.

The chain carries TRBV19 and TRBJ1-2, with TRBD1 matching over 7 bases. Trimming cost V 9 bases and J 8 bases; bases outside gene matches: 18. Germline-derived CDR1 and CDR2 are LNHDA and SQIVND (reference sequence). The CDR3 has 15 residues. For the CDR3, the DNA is TGTGCCAGCATACTACCGGGACAGCCTTTTTTCGGCTACACCTTC. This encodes CASILPGQPFFGYTF.

The CDR3 bases are TGCGCCAGCAGCTTGGCCGGGGACACTGAAGCTTTCTTT. Translation gives CASSLAGDTEAFF. The J gene is TRBJ1-1, the V gene TRBV5-1; D is uncertain. Trimming removed 0 bases from V and 3 bases from J, with 6 bases in between. The CDR3 contains 13 residues. CDR1 and CDR2 (germline): SGHRS, YFSETQ. Looking up the rest from reference TRBV5-1 and TRBJ1-1 gives the full variable domain: KAGVTQTPRYLIKTRGQQVTLSCSPISGHRSVSWYQQTPGQGLQFLFEYFSETQRNKGNFPGRFSGRQFSNSRSEMNVSTLELGDSALYLCASSLAGDTEAFFGQGTRLTVV.

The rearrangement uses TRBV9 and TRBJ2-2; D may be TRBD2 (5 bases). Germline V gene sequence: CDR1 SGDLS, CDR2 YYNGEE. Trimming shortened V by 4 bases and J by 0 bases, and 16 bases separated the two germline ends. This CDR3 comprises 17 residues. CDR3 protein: CASSITPQRTNTGELFF. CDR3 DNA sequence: TGTGCCAGCAGCATCACCCCGCAGCGGACGAACACCGGGGAGCTGTTTTTT.

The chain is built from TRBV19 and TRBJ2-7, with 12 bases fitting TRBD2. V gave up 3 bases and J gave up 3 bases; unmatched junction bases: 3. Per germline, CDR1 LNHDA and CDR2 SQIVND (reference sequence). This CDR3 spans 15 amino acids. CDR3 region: CASSILAGGLYEQYF. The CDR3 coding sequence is TGTGCCAGTAGTATTCTAGCGGGGGGGCTCTACGAGCAGTACTTC.